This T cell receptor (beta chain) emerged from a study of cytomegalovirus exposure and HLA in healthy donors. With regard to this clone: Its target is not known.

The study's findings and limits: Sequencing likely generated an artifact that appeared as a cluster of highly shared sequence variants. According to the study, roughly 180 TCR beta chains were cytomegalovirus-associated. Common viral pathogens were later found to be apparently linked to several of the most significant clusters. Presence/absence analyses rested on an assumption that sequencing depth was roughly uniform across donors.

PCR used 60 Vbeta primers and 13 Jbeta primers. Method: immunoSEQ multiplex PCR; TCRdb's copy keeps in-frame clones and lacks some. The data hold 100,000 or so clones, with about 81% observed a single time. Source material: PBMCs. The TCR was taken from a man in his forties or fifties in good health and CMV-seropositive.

The DNA of the CDR3 is TGTGCCATCAGAGAGACTAGCGGGAGGAGCGACGAGCAGTACTTC. Its protein is CAIRETSGRSDEQYF. The chain has TRBV10-3 and TRBJ2-7, with 13 positions matching TRBD2. Germline CDR1 ENHRY, CDR2 SYGVKD. The CDR3 is made up of 15 amino acids. V lost 6 bases and J lost 5; bases outside the gene matches: 7.